This T cell receptor (beta chain) comes out of a study of shared T cell receptors in the human thymus. Sequenced by immunoSEQ multiplex PCR; TCRdb stores in-frame clones only, minus some. The sample consists of about 660,000 clones, approximately 90% of them appearing once. Deletions cut 7 bases from V and 5 bases from J, with 15 bases between. Germline CDR1 and CDR2: SGDLS and YYNGEE. The CDR3 contains 14 residues. The data were also submitted as part of a second study, on human thymus T cells. That publication notes: Congenital heart defects were the reason for the corrective surgery that the donors, healthy Finnish infants, were having. The study used thymus tissue resected during corrective heart surgery. As related research reported, thymic repertoires overlapped highly among unrelated individuals.

This clonotype was obtained from a boy in the first two years of life with a congenital heart defect. Input material: thymocytes. V gene TRBV9 combines with J gene TRBJ1-4; D is undetermined. The CDR3 sequence is CASARGEINEKLFF. The DNA of the CDR3 is TGTGCCAGCGCCCGCGGGGAGATCAATGAAAAACTGTTTTTT.